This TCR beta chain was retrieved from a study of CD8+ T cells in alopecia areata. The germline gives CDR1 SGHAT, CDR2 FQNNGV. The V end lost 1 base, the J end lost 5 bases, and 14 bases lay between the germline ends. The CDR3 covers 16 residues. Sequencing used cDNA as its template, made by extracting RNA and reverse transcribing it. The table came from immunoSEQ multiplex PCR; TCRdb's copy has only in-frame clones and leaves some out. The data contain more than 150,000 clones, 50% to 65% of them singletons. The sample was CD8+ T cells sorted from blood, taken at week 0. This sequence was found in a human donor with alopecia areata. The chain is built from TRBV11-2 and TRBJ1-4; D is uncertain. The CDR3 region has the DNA TGTGCCAGCAGCTTAGGCTCGAGACGGGGAAATGAAAAACTGTTTTTT. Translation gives CASSLGSRRGNEKLFF.